This record concerns one TCR beta chain sequence. V dropped 2 bases and J dropped 8 bases, with 18 bases sitting between them. Per germline, CDR1 MNHEY and CDR2 SMNVEV (reference sequence). The CDR3 is made up of 15 amino acids. The source of the sample is a study of OX40 agonist ivuxolimab in advanced cancers. Study in general: Each patient was given ivuxolimab into a vein every 2 weeks, at 0.01 to 10 mg/kg. About 40% of patients had received prior checkpoint inhibitor therapy.

Sequencing was performed with immunoSEQ multiplex PCR; in TCRdb, only in-frame clones are kept and a portion is missing. The profile covers fewer than 85,000 clones, with 82% appearing a single time and around 5% taken by the ten largest. Sequences were derived from CD4+ or CD8+ T cells sorted from blood, sampled in a trial of the OX40 agonist ivuxolimab. The rearrangement links TRBV27 to TRBJ1-2, with D possibly TRBD1 on 6 matching bases. The sequence was collected from an adult with an advanced solid tumor such as melanoma, head and neck, liver or kidney cancer. This CDR3 reads CASSLTSTGFGGYTF. The CDR3 bases are TGTGCCAGCAGTTTAACCTCAACAGGGTTTGGGGGCTACACCTTC.